What follows is one T cell receptor beta chain and its context. The data belong to a study of cytomegalovirus exposure and HLA in healthy donors. It was with 60 Vbeta and 13 Jbeta primers that the PCR ran. Clones were sequenced by immunoSEQ multiplex PCR, and TCRdb holds only the in-frame ones, with some missing. The sample consists of 190,000 or so clones, less than 90% of them appearing once. This CDR3 is built from 13 residues. V was shortened by 4 bases and J by 2 bases, with 8 bases between the two germline ends. Germline V gene data show CDR1 as LNHDA and CDR2 as SQIVND (reference sequence). The clonotype was recovered from a man in his fifties or sixties in good health and CMV-seronegative. The rearrangement links TRBV19 to TRBJ2-5; D is uncertain. The source material was PBMCs. CDR3 residues: CASSRQVQETQYF. The CDR3 bases are TGTGCCAGTAGTAGGCAAGTTCAAGAGACCCAGTACTTC.